These T cell receptor beta chains were read from a single sample in a study of blood T cell repertoires in COVID-19. Using immunoSEQ multiplex PCR, the repertoire was profiled, and TCRdb retains in-frame clones only, with some absent. The sample lists tens of thousands of clones, around three quarters occurring once. Sequencing used peripheral blood. The receptors stem from a woman of 80 years or more with active or convalescent COVID-19. The CDR3 runs from the conserved cysteine through the conserved F or W. A D gene is named only where the DNA matches it firmly. Clone sizes are given selectively: once, few, many, or a class where the clone is expanded.

cdr3_nt cdr3_aa d_call clone_size j_call v_call
TGCGCCAGCAGCTTGGCCAGGGAAGACGACGAGCAGTACTTC CASSLAREDDEQYF - few TRBJ2-7 TRBV5-1
TGTGCCAGCAGCTTAGCGCCCGGCGGGCCGGCCGAGCAGTACTTC CASSLAPGGPAEQYF - few TRBJ2-7 TRBV7-2
TGTGCCAGCAGTCTCCAGGGGGCGCTTACTGAAGCTTTCTTT CASSLQGALTEAFF TRBD1 - TRBJ1-1 TRBV6-2/TRBV6-3
TGTGCCAGCAGCTCACAGGGGGCGGTGAGCGGGGAGCTGTTTTTT CASSSQGAVSGELFF TRBD1 - TRBJ2-2 TRBV11-2
TGTGCCAGCAGCCCTGGGGCTTGGGGGGACGAGCAGTACTTC CASSPGAWGDEQYF - - TRBJ2-7 TRBV7-8
TGTGCCATCAAGTCTACCGAGAACACCGGGGAGCTGTTTTTT CAIKSTENTGELFF - few TRBJ2-2 TRBV10-3
TGTGCCAGCAGCTTAGATGCACTAGCGGGGGACCACTACGAGCAGTACTTC CASSLDALAGDHYEQYF TRBD2 - TRBJ2-7 TRBV11-2
TGTGCCAGCAGCCAAGCGGGACAGGGAATCTACGAGCAGTACTTC CASSQAGQGIYEQYF TRBD1 - TRBJ2-7 TRBV3-1/TRBV3-2
TGTGCTAGTGGTCTCGGGACAGGGGGGCCCGGGGAGCTGTTTTTT CASGLGTGGPGELFF TRBD1 many TRBJ2-2 TRBV12-5
TGTGCCAGCGGTTTGGGGGGGCCGGGTACTGAAGCTTTCTTT CASGLGGPGTEAFF - - TRBJ1-1 TRBV6-5
TGTGCCAGCAGCGCTCAGGGAAACACCATATATTTT CASSAQGNTIYF - - TRBJ1-3 TRBV11-2
TGTGCCAGCAGCTTGGCCCAGGGGAACACTGAAGCTTTCTTT CASSLAQGNTEAFF - - TRBJ1-1 TRBV5-4
TGTGCCAGCTCACCACCGGGGGAGAGGGGGCGCCGTCCGGGAGGCTACACCTTC CASSPPGERGRRPGGYTF TRBD1 - TRBJ1-2 TRBV18
TGTGCCAGTACCTCCGAAAGGGGGCAGTTTGGGACAGATACGCAGTATTTT CASTSERGQFGTDTQYF TRBD1 - TRBJ2-3 TRBV19
TGCGCCAGCAGCCGTGTTGGAGGGCCTAACTATGGCTACACCTTC CASSRVGGPNYGYTF - - TRBJ1-2 TRBV4-3
TGTGCCAGCAGTGAATTCGGTGAAAAACTGTTTTTT CASSEFGEKLFF - few TRBJ1-4 TRBV2
TGTGCCAGCAGCAGTTCCGGAGGGTACGAGCAGTACTTC CASSSSGGYEQYF - - TRBJ2-7 TRBV7-2
TGCGCCAGCAGCCCGGGGACATTGGGAGATACGCAGTATTTT CASSPGTLGDTQYF - - TRBJ2-3 TRBV5-1
TGCGCCAGCAGCGTGACAGGGGGCTCCTACGAGCAGTACTTC CASSVTGGSYEQYF TRBD1 few TRBJ2-7 TRBV5-1
TGTGCCAGCTCACCAGGCAGGTTCTCCTACGAGCAGTACTTC CASSPGRFSYEQYF - - TRBJ2-7 TRBV18
TGCGCCAGCAGCCAAGAAACAGGCTGGTATGAAGAGACCCAGTACTTC CASSQETGWYEETQYF - - TRBJ2-5 TRBV4-3
TGTGCCAGCAGTTACTCAGGACAGGGTATCTATGGCTACACCTTC CASSYSGQGIYGYTF TRBD1 - TRBJ1-2 TRBV6-2/TRBV6-3
TGTGCCACCAGCACGGTCCAAGAGACCCAGTACTTC CATSTVQETQYF - - TRBJ2-5 TRBV15
TGTGCCAGCAGCCCGACTAGCGGGGGGGCTTTGCAGTTCTTC CASSPTSGGALQFF TRBD2 once TRBJ2-1 TRBV7-3
TGTGCCAGCAGCTTGTCGGCGGGAGATACGCAGTATTTT CASSLSAGDTQYF - - TRBJ2-3 TRBV11-3
TGTGCCAGCAGCCCCGGGACAGGGCTCGAGCAGTACTTC CASSPGTGLEQYF TRBD1 - TRBJ2-7 TRBV7-3
TGTGCCTGGAGTGTCTACAGGGACAATCAGCCCCAGCATTTT CAWSVYRDNQPQHF - - TRBJ1-5 TRBV30
TGTGCCAGCAGTAGACAGGGATTAGGTAGTGGCTACACCTTC CASSRQGLGSGYTF TRBD1 - TRBJ1-2 TRBV6-5
TGTGCCAGTAGGACCAGGGGGGACACCGGGGAGCTGTTTTTT CASRTRGDTGELFF - - TRBJ2-2 TRBV19
TGTGCCAGCAGCTCACTCTACGAGCAGTACTTC CASSSLYEQYF - - TRBJ2-7 TRBV7-9
TGCAGTGCTGCGGGGACGGACTTCAACTTT CSAAGTDFNF - - TRBJ1-6 TRBV20-1
TGTGCCAGCAGCTCGGACTACCTAAGTGGGGATACGCAGTATTTT CASSSDYLSGDTQYF - - TRBJ2-3 TRBV7-2
TGTGCCAGTAGTCCGGCGAGGACAGGGAACGAGCAGTACTTC CASSPARTGNEQYF TRBD1 few TRBJ2-7 TRBV19
TGTGCCAGCAGTTTTTTTCCCGACGAGCAGTACTTC CASSFFPDEQYF - - TRBJ2-7 TRBV12-3/TRBV12-4
TGTGCCAGCAGCGCCAAGTGGGGACAGCACCCCTACGAGCAGTACTTC CASSAKWGQHPYEQYF TRBD1 - TRBJ2-7 TRBV11-2
TGTGCCAGCAGCTTGCGGGGACAGGGGGCCGAGGACACTGAAGCTTTCTTT CASSLRGQGAEDTEAFF TRBD1 once TRBJ1-1 TRBV5-6
TGTGCCAGCAGCTTGGGACTAGCGGGGGTGCAAAAGGGGGAGACCCAGTACTTC CASSLGLAGVQKGETQYF TRBD2 - TRBJ2-5 TRBV5-4
TGCGCCAGCAGTCAATCGGATGGGATGAAGACGGACAATCCCTACGAGCAGTACTTC CASSQSDGMKTDNPYEQYF - - TRBJ2-7 TRBV23-1
TGTGCCAGTAGTATCCCGGCAGGGACTGAAGCTTTCTTT CASSIPAGTEAFF - - TRBJ1-1 TRBV19
TGTGCCAGCAGCCCCGGGACTAGCGGGGTGGCGCAGTACTTC CASSPGTSGVAQYF TRBD2 - TRBJ2-7 TRBV3-1/TRBV3-2
TGTGCCAGCAGTTTAACGGGACAGGGCGGTGAAAAACTGTTTTTT CASSLTGQGGEKLFF TRBD1 - TRBJ1-4 TRBV28
TGTGCCAGCAGCTTAGGCAGGGGCAATCAGCCCCAGCATTTT CASSLGRGNQPQHF - - TRBJ1-5 TRBV7-2
TGTGCCAGCAGCTCCCGGACAGGGGGCTATGGCTACACCTTC CASSSRTGGYGYTF - few TRBJ1-2 TRBV21-1
TGTGCCAGCAGCTTAATGGCCCAAGAGACCCAGTACTTC CASSLMAQETQYF - - TRBJ2-5 TRBV7-3
TGTGCCAGCAGCTCCTCCGACAGGGTCTATGGCTACACCTTC CASSSSDRVYGYTF TRBD1 - TRBJ1-2 TRBV6-1